This T cell receptor (beta chain) is drawn from a study of OX40 agonist ivuxolimab in advanced cancers. For context, the study as a whole: Ivuxolimab was an agonistic, fully human IgG2 monoclonal antibody directed against OX40 (CD134), a costimulatory receptor. Intravenous ivuxolimab was administered to patients every 2 weeks at six dose levels: 0.01, 0.1, 0.3, 1.5, 3 and 10 mg/kg. Of the approximately 50 dose-escalation patients, hepatocellular carcinoma was present in about 20, melanoma in some 15, renal cell carcinoma in 9 and head and neck cancer in 9. In the dose-escalation cohort, around four fifths of patients were male, and the mean age was around 60 years, with a range of roughly 23 to 85. Patients were allowed to have had prior anti-PD-1, anti-PD-L1 or anti-CTLA-4 therapy, and 40% of the dose-escalation patients had been treated with checkpoint inhibitors. Partial responses occurred in three dose-escalation patients: two with cutaneous melanoma and one with hepatocellular carcinoma. Peripheral TCRbeta sequencing was intended to test whether TCR sequence diversity was altered and clonal T-cell expansion was caused by ivuxolimab. The monotherapy dose-escalation portion (N of about 49 patients) of the phase I ivuxolimab trial is reported in the paper. The study at large found these results: Which antigens the clonally expanded peripheral T cells were specific for was not determined. In the 0.1-3.0 mg/kg groups, partial responders were among the patients with the lowest normalized peripheral clonal expansion, particularly in CD8+ T cells. Low levels of normalized T-cell clonal expansion were also seen in some nonresponding patients. Clonal expansion of both CD4+ and CD8+ blood T cells was observed from baseline to week 6 at doses 0.1 to 3.0 mg/kg. On average, CD8+ T cells showed more expanded clones than CD4+ T cells after ivuxolimab.

Patients with a history of autoimmune disease or receiving systemic immunosuppression were excluded from the trial. Peripheral blood for TCR sequencing was drawn from every dose cohort at baseline, at cycle 4 day 1 and at cycle 7 day 1. The samples were drawn from a first-in-human, open-label, multicenter phase I dose-escalation trial of ivuxolimab. The trial enrolled adults with locally advanced or metastatic head and neck squamous cell, hepatocellular, melanoma or renal cell carcinoma. CD4+ and CD8+ T cells were sorted separately from peripheral blood before TCR sequencing. Genomic DNA was extracted from sorted cells for sequencing of the TCRbeta CDR3 region. The immunoSEQ Assay was used to sequence the TCRbeta CDR3 regions. TCRdb limited this immuneACCESS table to in-frame rearrangements with V and J called. A share of clones is missing; checked studies link under half to unresolved V genes, and the rest is unexplained. The sample table lists some 79,000 clones, roughly 85% of them with a count of one. Less than 5% of the sample is held by the ten biggest clonotypes.

CDR1 and CDR2 were assigned from the germline V gene as SGHRS and YFSETQ. From the cysteine through the phenylalanine, the CDR3 covers 17 amino acids. The sequence is cut down to CDR3 DNA, 51 bases in frame from base 1. Trimming takes 1 base from V and 0 bases from J, and the germline ends sit 14 bases apart. To note about this clone: What antigen it recognizes has not been identified. One base away there is no much larger clone; base qualities are not given.

The rearranged segments are TRBV5-1 and TRBJ1-3; the D gene identity is not certain. This specimen was CD4+ or CD8+ T cells sorted from blood, taken in a trial of the OX40 agonist ivuxolimab. The sequence came from an adult with an advanced solid tumor such as melanoma, head and neck, liver or kidney cancer. In nucleotides, the sequence is TGCGCCAGCAGCTTGAACTCTCTATCAGACTCTGGAAACACCATATATTTT. The translation is CASSLNSLSDSGNTIYF.